The 4 T cell receptor beta chains below all came from one sample that was sequenced in a study of molecular identifiers for immune sequencing clone quantification. TCRdb reprocessed the PCR reads via MiXCR and lists one record per CDR3 protein. Of 550,000 to 750,000 distinct CDR3 sequences in the sample, about 20% were seen once. Material for sequencing was naive CD8+ T cells from blood, with Jurkat cell RNA spiked in. The sample's subset: FACS-sorted CD8+CD4-CCR7+CD45RA+ naive T cells. Receptors were obtained from a human donor in good health. Some libraries in this study had Jurkat cell RNA spiked in.

This clonotype was recorded many times. The chain has TRBV3-1 and TRBJ2-7; no clear D. Per germline, CDR1 LGHDT and CDR2 YNNKEL (reference sequence). V lost 0 bases and J lost 6, with 9 bases in between. The CDR3 length is 13 residues. CDR3 in DNA: TGTGCCAGCAGCCAAGATGGGCCCTTCGAGCAGTACTTC. Amino acids: CASSQDGPFEQYF.

This clonotype was counted a single time. This sequence may be a read error, since a much larger clone differs from it by one base. The chain couples TRBV30 to TRBJ2-3; TRBD2 is a possible D gene (6 bases). CDR3 length: 17 amino acids. In germline, CDR1 is GTSNPN, CDR2 SVGIG (reference sequence). This chain's CDR3 is CARSESPLAGTVDTQYF. The CDR3 coding sequence is TGTGCCCGGAGTGAATCCCCGCTAGCTGGGACTGTAGATACGCAGTATTTT. Full variable domain (outside the CDR3, taken from reference TRBV30 and TRBJ2-3): SQTIHQWPATLVQPVGSPLSLECTVEGTSNPNLYWYRQAAGRGLQLLFYSVGIGQISSEVPQNLSASRPQDRQFILSSKKLLLSDSGFYLCARSESPLAGTVDTQYFGPGTRLTVL.

This clonotype was observed a handful of times. The J gene is TRBJ2-7, the V gene TRBV12-3 or TRBV12-4; no reliable D call. The ends were cut back, 2 bases at V and 2 bases at J, with 7 bases in the middle. The CDR3 consists of 13 residues. CDR3 bases: TGTGCCAGCAGTTTAAGGGCAGCCTACGAGCAGTACTTC. Translated: CASSLRAAYEQYF.

This clonotype was seen at least ten times. V usage is TRBV6-6 and J usage is TRBJ1-4; D unresolved. Germline V lookup: CDR1 MNHNY, CDR2 SVGAGI (reference sequence). The CDR3 consists of 16 residues. Trimming pared 7 bases from V and 0 bases from J, leaving 15 bases between. The CDR3: CASTDRFLATNEKLFF. As DNA, the CDR3 is TGTGCCAGCACCGACCGCTTCTTAGCAACTAATGAAAAACTGTTTTTT.